This entry lists 9 T cell receptor beta chains sequenced from one sample in a study of blood T cell repertoires in COVID-19. The assay was immunoSEQ multiplex PCR, and TCRdb's table has in-frame clones only and misses some. Of 9,500 to 11,000 clones in the sample, 70% to 90% were seen once. Sequencing was done on a sample of peripheral blood. The source of these receptors is a man aged 30-40 years with active or convalescent COVID-19.

The gene calls are TRBV19 and TRBJ2-2, with D tentatively TRBD2 (6 bases). The CDR3 has 14 amino acids. V shed 10 bases and J shed 0 bases, with 12 bases lying between them. From germline, CDR1 is LNHDA and CDR2 SQIVND (reference sequence). CDR3 sequence: CAIRDSANTGELFF. The CDR3 coding sequence is TGTGCCATCCGGGACTCCGCGAACACCGGGGAGCTGTTTTTT. The entire variable domain, with the rest obtained from reference TRBV19 and TRBJ2-2, is as follows: DGGITQSPKYLFRKEGQNVTLSCEQNLNHDAMYWYRQDPGQGLRLIYYSQIVNDFQKGDIAEGYSVSREKKESFPLTVTSAQKNPTAFYLCAIRDSANTGELFFGEGSRLTVL.

The chain is built from TRBV6-4 and TRBJ2-6; 9 nucleotides agree with TRBD2. Germline CDR1 MRHNA, CDR2 SNTAGT. This CDR3 has 17 amino acids. Unmatched junction bases numbered 0, after V lost 0 bases and J lost 0 bases. The CDR3 DNA is TGTGCCAGCAGTGACTCGACTAGCGGCTCTGGGGCCAACGTCCTGACTTTC. The encoded protein is CASSDSTSGSGANVLTF.

V gene TRBV7-9 combines with J gene TRBJ2-7, with D possibly being TRBD2 (7 bases). The CDR3 is 16 residues long. The germline gives CDR1 SEHNR, CDR2 FQNEAQ (reference sequence). Trimming took 5 bases from V and 4 from J, leaving 21 bases between them. The CDR3 DNA reads TGTGCCAGCAGCGCGGGCACAGGGAGGGGAATATACGAGCAGTACGTC. Its protein is CASSAGTGRGIYEQYV.

The sample holds one count of this clone. This chain links TRBV3-1 (or the pseudogene TRBV3-2) with TRBJ2-2; the D gene is possibly TRBD2 (5 bases). Per the germline V gene, CDR1 is LGHDT and CDR2 is YNNKEL (reference sequence). The CDR3 consists of 15 residues. V was cut by 4 bases and J by 3 bases, with 12 bases left in between. The CDR3 nucleotides read TGTGCCAGCAGCCTCCCGACGCGGGACACCGGGGAGCTGTTTTTT. Translating gives CASSLPTRDTGELFF.

The chain links TRBV14 to TRBJ1-1; possible D gene TRBD1, 5 bases. V lost 2 bases, J lost 1 base, and 5 bases lay in between. Germline lookup yields CDR1 SGHDN and CDR2 FVKESK. The CDR3 spans 13 residues. CDR3 sequence reads: CASSQQGNTEAFF. In DNA form, the CDR3 reads TGTGCCAGCAGCCAACAGGGGAACACTGAAGCTTTCTTT.

This clone was seen a handful of times. The rearrangement links TRBV30 to TRBJ1-6, with unresolved D. Trimming cost V 3 bases and J 9 bases, with 6 bases left between them. Germline V lookup: CDR1 GTSNPN, CDR2 SVGIG (reference sequence). This CDR3 is 11 amino acids long. DNA for the CDR3: TGTGCCTGGAGGGCCTCTTCACCCCTCCACTTT. Residues: CAWRASSPLHF.

This clone is classed as medium-sized (0.01 to 0.1%). This chain uses TRBV6-1 with TRBJ2-5; 9 nucleotides align to TRBD1. With 1 base clipped from V and 4 bases from J, the junction kept 7 bases outside the gene matches. This CDR3 contains 16 residues. Looked up from germline, CDR1 is MNHNS and CDR2 is SASEGT. CDR3 sequence (DNA): TGTGCCAGCAGTGAAGGAGGGGGGACAGGGCCAGAGACCCAGTACTTC. Translation: CASSEGGGTGPETQYF.

This rearrangement joins TRBV2 to TRBJ1-2; D not certain. V was clipped by 5 bases and J by 7 bases, with 14 bases between them. This CDR3 spans 13 amino acids. CDR1 SNHLY and CDR2 FYNNEI come from the germline V gene. CDR3 nucleotides: TGTGCCAGCAGTCAGACACGGCAGGTTGGCTACACCTTC. Protein: CASSQTRQVGYTF.

This chain joins TRBV4-2 and TRBJ1-2; D is uncertain. Germline V CDR1 and CDR2: LGHNA, YNFKEQ. This CDR3 region has 15 residues. Deletions cut 4 bases from V and 7 bases from J, with 19 bases between. The CDR3 DNA reads as TGTGCCAGCAGCCCAGGAGGGATCGGTGTGGGTGGCTACACCTTC. It yields the protein CASSPGGIGVGGYTF.